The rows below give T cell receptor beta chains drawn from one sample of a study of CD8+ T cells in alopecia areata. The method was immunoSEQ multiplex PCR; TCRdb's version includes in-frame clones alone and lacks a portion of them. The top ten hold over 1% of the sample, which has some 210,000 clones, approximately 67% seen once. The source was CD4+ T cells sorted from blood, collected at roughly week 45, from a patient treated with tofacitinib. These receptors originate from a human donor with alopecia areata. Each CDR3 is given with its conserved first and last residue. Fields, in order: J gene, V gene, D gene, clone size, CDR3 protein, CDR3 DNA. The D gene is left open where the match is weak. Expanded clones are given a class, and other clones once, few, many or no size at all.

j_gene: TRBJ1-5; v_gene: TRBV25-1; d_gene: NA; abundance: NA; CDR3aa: CASSEAGDQPQHF; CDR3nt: TGTGCCAGCAGTGAAGCAGGGGATCAGCCCCAGCATTTT
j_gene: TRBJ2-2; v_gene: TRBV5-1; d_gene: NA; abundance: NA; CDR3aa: CASSLNSASANTGELFF; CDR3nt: TGCGCCAGCAGCTTGAATTCTGCGTCAGCGAACACCGGGGAGCTGTTTTTT
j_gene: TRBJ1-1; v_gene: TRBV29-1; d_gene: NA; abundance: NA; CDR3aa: CSVERHLNTEAFF; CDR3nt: TGCAGCGTTGAGAGGCACCTGAACACTGAAGCTTTCTTT
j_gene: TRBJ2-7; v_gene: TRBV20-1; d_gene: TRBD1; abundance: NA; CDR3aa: CSATTGDEQYF; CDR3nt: TGCAGTGCGACGACAGGGGACGAGCAGTACTTC
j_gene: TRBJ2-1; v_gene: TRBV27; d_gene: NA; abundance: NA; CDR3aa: CASRASRLGNEQFF; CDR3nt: TGTGCCAGCAGGGCATCTAGGTTGGGCAATGAGCAGTTCTTC
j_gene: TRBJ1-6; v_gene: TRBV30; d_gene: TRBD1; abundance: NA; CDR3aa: CAWRADRGSPLHF; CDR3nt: TGTGCCTGGAGAGCGGACAGGGGTTCACCCCTCCACTTT
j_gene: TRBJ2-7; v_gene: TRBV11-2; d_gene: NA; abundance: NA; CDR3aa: CASSAGQSYEQYF; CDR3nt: TGTGCCAGCAGCGCTGGACAGAGCTACGAGCAGTACTTC
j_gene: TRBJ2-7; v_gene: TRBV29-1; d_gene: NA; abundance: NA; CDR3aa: CSVEVWRSGAYEQYF; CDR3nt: TGCAGCGTTGAAGTTTGGAGGTCAGGGGCCTACGAGCAGTACTTC
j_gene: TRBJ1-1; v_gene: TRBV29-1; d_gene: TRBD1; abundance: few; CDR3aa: CSARTGGNTEAFF; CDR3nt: TGCAGCGCCCGGACAGGGGGGAACACTGAAGCTTTCTTT
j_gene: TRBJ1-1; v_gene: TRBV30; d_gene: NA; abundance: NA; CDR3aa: CACLATQIANTEAFF; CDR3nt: TGTGCCTGTCTCGCGACCCAGATAGCGAACACTGAAGCTTTCTTT
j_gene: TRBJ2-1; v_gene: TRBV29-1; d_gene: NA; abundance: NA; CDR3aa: CSASLGGGANEQFF; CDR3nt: TGCAGCGCGTCTCTGGGAGGGGGGGCCAATGAGCAGTTCTTC
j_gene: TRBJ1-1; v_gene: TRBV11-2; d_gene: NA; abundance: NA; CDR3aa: CASSLIGYTEAFF; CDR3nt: TGTGCCAGCAGCTTAATCGGTTACACTGAAGCTTTCTTT
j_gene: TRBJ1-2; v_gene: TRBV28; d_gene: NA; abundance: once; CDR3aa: CASSPGQIYGYTF; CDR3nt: TGTGCCAGCAGCCCCGGACAGATCTATGGCTACACCTTC
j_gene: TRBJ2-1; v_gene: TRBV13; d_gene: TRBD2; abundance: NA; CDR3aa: CASSSEAGGNEQFF; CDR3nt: TGTGCCAGCAGCTCGGAAGCGGGGGGAAATGAGCAGTTCTTC
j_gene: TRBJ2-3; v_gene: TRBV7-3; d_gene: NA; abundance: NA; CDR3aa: CASSSGSSTDTQYF; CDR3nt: TGTGCCAGCAGCTCCGGTTCTAGCACAGATACGCAGTATTTT
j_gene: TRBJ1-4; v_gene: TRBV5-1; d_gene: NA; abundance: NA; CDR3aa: CASSTTTRSEKLFF; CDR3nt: TGCGCCAGCAGCACGACGACGAGGAGTGAAAAACTGTTTTTT
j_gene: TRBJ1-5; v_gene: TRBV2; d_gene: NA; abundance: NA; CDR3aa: CASTPLGLDQPQHF; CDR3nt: TGTGCCAGCACCCCCTTGGGGCTGGATCAGCCCCAGCATTTT
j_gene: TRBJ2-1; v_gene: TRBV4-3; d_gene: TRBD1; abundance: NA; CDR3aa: CASRASYRGDEQFF; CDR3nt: TGCGCCAGCAGAGCTTCCTACAGGGGCGATGAGCAGTTCTTC
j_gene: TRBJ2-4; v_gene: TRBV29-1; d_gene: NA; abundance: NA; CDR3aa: CSVEEGTKNIQYF; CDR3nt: TGCAGCGTTGAAGAGGGGACCAAAAACATTCAGTACTTC
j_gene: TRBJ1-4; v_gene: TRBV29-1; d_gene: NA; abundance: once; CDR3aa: CSVAGATTNEKLFF; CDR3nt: TGCAGCGTTGCGGGGGCCACAACTAATGAAAAACTGTTTTTT
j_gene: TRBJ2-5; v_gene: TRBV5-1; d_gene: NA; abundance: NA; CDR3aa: CASSLGYRDETQYF; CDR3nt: TGCGCCAGCAGCTTGGGGTATAGGGATGAGACCCAGTACTTC
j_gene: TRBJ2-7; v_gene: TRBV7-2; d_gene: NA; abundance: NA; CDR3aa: CASSSSGVNSYEQYF; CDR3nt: TGTGCCAGCAGCTCGAGTGGGGTGAACTCCTACGAGCAGTACTTC
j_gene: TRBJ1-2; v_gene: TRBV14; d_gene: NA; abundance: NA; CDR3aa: CASSQSGRAGYTF; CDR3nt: TGTGCCAGCAGCCAATCCGGGAGAGCTGGCTACACCTTC
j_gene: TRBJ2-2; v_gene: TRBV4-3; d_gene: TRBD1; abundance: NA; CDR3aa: CASSQDSGTGGAYTGELFF; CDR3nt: TGCGCCAGCAGCCAAGACTCCGGGACAGGGGGCGCGTACACCGGGGAGCTGTTTTTT
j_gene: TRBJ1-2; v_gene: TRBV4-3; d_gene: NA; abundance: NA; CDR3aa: CASSNPLEPYGYTF; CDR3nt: TGCGCCAGCAGTAATCCTCTCGAACCCTATGGCTACACCTTC
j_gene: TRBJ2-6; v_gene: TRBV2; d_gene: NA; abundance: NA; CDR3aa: CANKRGSGSSGANVLTF; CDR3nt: TGTGCCAACAAGAGGGGGTCTGGGAGCTCTGGGGCCAACGTCCTGACTTTC
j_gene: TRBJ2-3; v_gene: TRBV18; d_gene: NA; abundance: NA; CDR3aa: CASSPMTTTDTQYF; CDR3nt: TGTGCCAGCTCACCTATGACAACCACAGATACGCAGTATTTT
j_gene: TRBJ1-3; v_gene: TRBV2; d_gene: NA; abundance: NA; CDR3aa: CASNTQGSSGNTIYF; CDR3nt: TGTGCCAGCAATACACAAGGGTCCTCTGGAAACACCATATATTTT
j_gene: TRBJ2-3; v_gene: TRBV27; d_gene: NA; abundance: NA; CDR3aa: CASSLSKGPSTDTQYF; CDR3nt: TGTGCCAGCAGTTTATCTAAGGGACCTTCCACAGATACGCAGTATTTT
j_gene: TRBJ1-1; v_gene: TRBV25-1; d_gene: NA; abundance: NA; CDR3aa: CASSEWGAGAFF; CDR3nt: TGTGCCAGCAGTGAGTGGGGGGCAGGGGCTTTCTTT
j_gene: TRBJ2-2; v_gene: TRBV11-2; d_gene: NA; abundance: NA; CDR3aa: CASSLNVGKNTGELFF; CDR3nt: TGTGCCAGCAGCCTAAACGTCGGGAAGAACACCGGGGAGCTGTTTTTT
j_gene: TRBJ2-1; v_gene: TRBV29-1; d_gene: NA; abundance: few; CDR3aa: CSVEVRTDNEQFF; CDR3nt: TGCAGCGTTGAAGTTCGGACAGACAATGAGCAGTTCTTC
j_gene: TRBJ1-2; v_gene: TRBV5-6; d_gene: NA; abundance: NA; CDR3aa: CASSLGQRNYGYTF; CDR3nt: TGTGCCAGCAGCTTAGGACAGCGTAACTATGGCTACACCTTC
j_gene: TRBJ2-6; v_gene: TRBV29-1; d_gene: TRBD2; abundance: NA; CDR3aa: CSVASGLSSGANVLTF; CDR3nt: TGCAGCGTTGCTAGCGGCCTGAGCTCTGGGGCCAACGTCCTGACTTTC
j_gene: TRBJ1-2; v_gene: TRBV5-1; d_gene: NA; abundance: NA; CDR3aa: CASSLPGASYTF; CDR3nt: TGCGCCAGCAGCTTGCCGGGGGCCTCCTACACCTTC
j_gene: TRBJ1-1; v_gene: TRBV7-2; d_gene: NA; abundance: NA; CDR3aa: CASSRTTEAFF; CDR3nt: TGTGCCAGCAGCCGTACCACTGAAGCTTTCTTT
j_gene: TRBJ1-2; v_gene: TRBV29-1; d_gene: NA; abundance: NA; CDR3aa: CSVGSGYTF; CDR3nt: TGCAGCGTTGGAAGTGGCTACACCTTC
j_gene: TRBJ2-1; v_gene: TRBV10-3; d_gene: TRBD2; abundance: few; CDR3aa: CAISERVAGANEQFF; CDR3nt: TGTGCCATCAGTGAGCGGGTAGCGGGGGCCAATGAGCAGTTCTTC
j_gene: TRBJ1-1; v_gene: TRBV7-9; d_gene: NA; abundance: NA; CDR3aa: CASSPGSGVSLGEAFF; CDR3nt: TGTGCCAGCAGCCCCGGAAGCGGAGTCTCGCTGGGTGAAGCTTTCTTT
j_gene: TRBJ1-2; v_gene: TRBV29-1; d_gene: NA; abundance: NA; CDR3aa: CSVGGANGNYGYTF; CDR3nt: TGCAGCGTTGGGGGGGCGAACGGGAACTATGGCTACACCTTC
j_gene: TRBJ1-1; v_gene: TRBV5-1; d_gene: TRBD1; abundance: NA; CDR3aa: CASSLGQDYTEAFF; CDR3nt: TGCGCCAGCAGCCTAGGACAGGACTACACTGAAGCTTTCTTT
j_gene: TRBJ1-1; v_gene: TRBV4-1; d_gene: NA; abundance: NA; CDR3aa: CASSQDLQTPRLF; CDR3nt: TGCGCCAGCAGCCAAGATCTGCAGACTCCCCGTTTATTT
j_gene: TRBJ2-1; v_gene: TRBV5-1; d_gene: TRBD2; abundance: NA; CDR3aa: CASSLTSGGSYNEQFF; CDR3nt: TGCGCCAGCAGCTTGACTAGCGGGGGGTCGTACAATGAGCAGTTCTTC
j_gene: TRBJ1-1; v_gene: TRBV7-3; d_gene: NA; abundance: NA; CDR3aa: CASSLGSNTEAFF; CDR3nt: TGTGCCAGCAGCTTAGGATCCAACACTGAAGCTTTCTTT
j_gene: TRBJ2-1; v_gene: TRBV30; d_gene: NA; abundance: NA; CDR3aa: CAWGSRDWRDEQFF; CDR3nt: TGTGCCTGGGGTAGCCGGGACTGGAGGGATGAGCAGTTCTTC
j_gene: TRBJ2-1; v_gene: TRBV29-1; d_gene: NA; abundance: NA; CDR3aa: CSVVAPGEQFF; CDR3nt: TGCAGCGTTGTGGCCCCTGGTGAGCAGTTCTTC
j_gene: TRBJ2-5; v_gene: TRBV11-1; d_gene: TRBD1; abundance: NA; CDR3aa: CASSRGTGEETQYF; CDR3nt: TGTGCCAGCAGCCGAGGGACAGGGGAAGAGACCCAGTACTTC
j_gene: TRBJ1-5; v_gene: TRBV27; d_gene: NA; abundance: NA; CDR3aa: CASSLSGRNQPQHF; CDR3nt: TGTGCCAGCAGTTTATCGGGGCGCAATCAGCCCCAGCATTTT
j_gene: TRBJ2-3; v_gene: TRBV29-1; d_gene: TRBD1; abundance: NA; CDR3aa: CSVGTGHTDTQYF; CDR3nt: TGCAGCGTAGGGACAGGACACACAGATACGCAGTATTTT
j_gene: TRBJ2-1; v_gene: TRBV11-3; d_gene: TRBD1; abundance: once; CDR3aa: CASSFRDRARDEQFF; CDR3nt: TGTGCCAGCAGCTTCCGGGACAGGGCACGCGATGAGCAGTTCTTC
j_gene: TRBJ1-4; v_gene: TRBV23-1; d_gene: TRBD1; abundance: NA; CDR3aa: CASSLLGQAWATNEKLFF; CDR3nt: TGCGCCAGCAGTCTCCTAGGACAGGCTTGGGCGACTAATGAAAAACTGTTTTTT
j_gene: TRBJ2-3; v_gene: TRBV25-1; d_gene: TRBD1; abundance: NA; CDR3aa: CASSLTGGYTDTQYF; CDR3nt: TGTGCCAGCAGTCTTACAGGGGGCTACACAGATACGCAGTATTTT
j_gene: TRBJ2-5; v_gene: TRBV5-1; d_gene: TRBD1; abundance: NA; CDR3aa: CASSLRGLGETQYF; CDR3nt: TGCGCCAGCAGCTTGAGGGGGCTAGGGGAGACCCAGTACTTC
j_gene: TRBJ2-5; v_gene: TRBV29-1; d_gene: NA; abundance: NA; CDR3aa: CSVGRGRQETQYF; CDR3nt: TGCAGCGTTGGCCGGGGGCGCCAAGAGACCCAGTACTTC